Given below is one T cell receptor (beta chain) in context. CDR1 is SGHRS, CDR2 YFSETQ, per germline. The CDR3 contains 16 residues. Trimming cost V 0 bases and J 2 bases; bases outside gene matches: 5. Sequenced by immunoSEQ multiplex PCR; TCRdb stores in-frame clones only, minus some. This table holds around 110,000 clones, over 60% found once. A Seattle source enrolled patients during active infection and followed them longitudinally. These data are taken from a study of blood T cell repertoires in COVID-19. At the level of the study: Material from acute and convalescent COVID-19 was sourced from the United States, Italy and Spain.

The sample consisted of peripheral blood. The chain couples TRBV5-1 to TRBJ2-3; TRBD2 agrees at 8 bases. The clonotype originates from a man aged 80 or over with COVID-19, enrolled during active disease. The chain's CDR3 is CASSLGAGGSTDTQYF. The CDR3 nucleotides read TGCGCCAGCAGCTTGGGCGCGGGAGGATCCACAGATACGCAGTATTTT. Full variable domain (outside the CDR3, taken from reference TRBV5-1 and TRBJ2-3): KAGVTQTPRYLIKTRGQQVTLSCSPISGHRSVSWYQQTPGQGLQFLFEYFSETQRNKGNFPGRFSGRQFSNSRSEMNVSTLELGDSALYLCASSLGAGGSTDTQYFGPGTRLTVL.